This T cell receptor beta chain was captured in a study of blood T cell repertoires in COVID-19. The CDR3 length is 15 residues. Germline V lookup: CDR1 MGHRA, CDR2 YSYEKL. Trimming removed 4 bases from V and 14 bases from J; junction bases left unmatched: 19. Profiled with immunoSEQ multiplex PCR; TCRdb holds only in-frame clones, not every one. The sample contains about 83,000 clones, roughly 90% of which appear only once. This clone was counted between two and nine times. The receptor was derived from a woman in her 50s with active or convalescent COVID-19. Material: peripheral blood. The chain recombines TRBV4-1 with TRBJ1-2, with 7 bases that match TRBD1. CDR3 nucleotide sequence: TGCGCCAGCAGCCCTGCCACAGGGGCCGCGACGTCGGAAACCTTC. The encoded protein is CASSPATGAATSETF.